The source of this T cell receptor beta chain is a study of shared clonotypes between healthy human individuals. Sequencing used immunoSEQ multiplex PCR; TCRdb keeps in-frame clones, though not all of them. This sample has roughly 1,800,000 clones, with roughly 94% found just once. As for this clone: Its matching antigen is unknown.

General study points: Naive subsets tended to show greater estimated richness than memory subsets.

Positive CCR7 selection of CD45RO-negative cells yielded the naive CD8 cells, and terminally differentiated effector memory CD45RA+ cells were excluded. Those who donated, Caucasian adults without exception, all lived in Nashville, Tennessee. In germline, CDR1 is MNHEY, CDR2 SMNVEV (reference sequence). The ends were cut back, 5 bases at V and 10 bases at J, with 17 bases in the middle. The CDR3 length is 14 residues. The chain recombines TRBV27 with TRBJ1-4; weak D call: TRBD1 (5 bases). The sequence was obtained from a man between 18 and 29 years old in good health. The sequenced material came from naive CD8+ T cells sorted from blood. CDR3 in DNA: TGTGCCAGCAGTCCTACGGGGCTCGGCGGAAAACTGTTTTTT. As protein: CASSPTGLGGKLFF.